This T cell receptor beta chain was profiled in a study of beta chain features in type 1 diabetes. CDR1 SGHRS and CDR2 YFSETQ come from the germline V gene. CDR3 length equals 14 residues. Losses at the gene ends were 4 bases for V and 4 bases for J; bases not matched to a gene: 6. The study reverse transcribed the entire isolated RNA, so it sequenced expressed TCRB transcripts. Only in-frame clones appear in the TCRdb table, and some are missing; sequencing was by immunoSEQ multiplex PCR. The sample has more than 150,000 clones; about an eighth are singletons. The TCR comes from a woman in her late teens or twenties in good health. The V call is TRBV5-1, the J call TRBJ2-3; 7 bases align to TRBD1. Specimen: central memory CD4+ T cells from blood. The CDR3 DNA is TGCGCCAGCAGCCCCCGGACAGGTTCAGATACGCAGTATTTT. This sequence encodes CASSPRTGSDTQYF. The whole variable domain, remainder taken from reference TRBV5-1 and TRBJ2-3, is KAGVTQTPRYLIKTRGQQVTLSCSPISGHRSVSWYQQTPGQGLQFLFEYFSETQRNKGNFPGRFSGRQFSNSRSEMNVSTLELGDSALYLCASSPRTGSDTQYFGPGTRLTVL.